This T cell receptor beta chain is from a study of early T cells in non-severe SARS-CoV-2 infection. Individual cDNA molecules received unique molecular identifiers during library preparation. TCRdb passed the 5' RACE reads through MiXCR, listing each CDR3 protein once. The table has 20,000 to 25,000 distinct CDR3 sequences, over 4% seen once. Material for sequencing was whole blood. The receptor was isolated from an adult who was a healthcare worker with PCR-confirmed SARS-CoV-2 infection or an uninfected control (not recorded which).

CDR3 sequence (DNA): TGCGCCAGCAGCTTAACAAGCGGATCCCAAGAGACCCAGTACTTC. Protein product: CASSLTSGSQETQYF. The rearrangement joins TRBV5-1 to TRBJ2-5; possible D gene TRBD2, 5 bases. CDR1 is SGHRS, CDR2 YFSETQ, per germline. CDR3 length: 15 residues. V was clipped by 2 bases and J by 1 base, with 12 bases between them.